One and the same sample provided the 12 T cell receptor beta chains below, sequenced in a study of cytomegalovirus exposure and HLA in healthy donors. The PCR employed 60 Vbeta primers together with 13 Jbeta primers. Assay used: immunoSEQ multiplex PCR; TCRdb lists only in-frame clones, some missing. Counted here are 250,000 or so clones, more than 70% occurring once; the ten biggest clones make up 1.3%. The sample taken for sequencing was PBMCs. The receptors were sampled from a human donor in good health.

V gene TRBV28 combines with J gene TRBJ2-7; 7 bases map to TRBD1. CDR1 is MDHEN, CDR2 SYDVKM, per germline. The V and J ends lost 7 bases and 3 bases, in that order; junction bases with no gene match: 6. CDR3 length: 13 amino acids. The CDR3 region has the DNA TGTGCCAGCACACGTGGGACAGTCTACGAGCAGTACTTC. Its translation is CASTRGTVYEQYF.

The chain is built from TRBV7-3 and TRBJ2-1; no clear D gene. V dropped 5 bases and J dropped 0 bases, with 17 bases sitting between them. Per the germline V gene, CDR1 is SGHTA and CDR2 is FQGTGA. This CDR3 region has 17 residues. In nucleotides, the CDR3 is TGTGCCAGCAGCCTAGGTACCCGATCCTTCTCCTACAATGAGCAGTTCTTC. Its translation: CASSLGTRSFSYNEQFF.

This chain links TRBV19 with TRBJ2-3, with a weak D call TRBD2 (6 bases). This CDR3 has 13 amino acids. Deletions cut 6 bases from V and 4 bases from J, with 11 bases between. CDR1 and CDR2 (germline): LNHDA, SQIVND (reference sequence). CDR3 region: CASRRVAADTQYF. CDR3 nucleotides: TGTGCCAGTAGAAGGGTAGCGGCAGATACGCAGTATTTT.

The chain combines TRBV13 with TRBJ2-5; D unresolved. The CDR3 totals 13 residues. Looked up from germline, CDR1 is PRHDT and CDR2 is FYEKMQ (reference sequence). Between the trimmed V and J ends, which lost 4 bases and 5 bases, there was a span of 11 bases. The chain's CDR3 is CASSSGPLETQYF. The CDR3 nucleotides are TGTGCCAGCAGCTCCGGTCCACTGGAGACCCAGTACTTC.

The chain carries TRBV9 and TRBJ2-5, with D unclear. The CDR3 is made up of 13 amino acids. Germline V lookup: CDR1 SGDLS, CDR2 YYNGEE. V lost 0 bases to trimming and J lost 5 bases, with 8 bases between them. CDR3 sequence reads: CASSVELRETQYF. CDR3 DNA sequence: TGTGCCAGCAGCGTAGAACTTCGGGAGACCCAGTACTTC.

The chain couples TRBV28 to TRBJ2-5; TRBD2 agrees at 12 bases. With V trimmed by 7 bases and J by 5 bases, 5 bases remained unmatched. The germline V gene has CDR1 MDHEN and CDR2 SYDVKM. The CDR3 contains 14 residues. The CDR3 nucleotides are TGTGCCAGCAAGACTAGCGGGAGTGTGGAGACCCAGTACTTC. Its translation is CASKTSGSVETQYF. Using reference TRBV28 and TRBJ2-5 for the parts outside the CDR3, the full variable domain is DVKVTQSSRYLVKRTGEKVFLECVQDMDHENMFWYRQDPGLGLRLIYFSYDVKMKEKGDIPEGYSVSREKKERFSLILESASTNQTSMYLCASKTSGSVETQYFGPGTRLLVL.

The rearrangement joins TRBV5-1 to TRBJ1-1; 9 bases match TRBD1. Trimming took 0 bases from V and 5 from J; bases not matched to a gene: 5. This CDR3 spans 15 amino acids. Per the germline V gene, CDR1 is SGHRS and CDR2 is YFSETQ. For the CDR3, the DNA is TGCGCCAGCAGCTTGGTTGACAGGGGGGGGACTGAAGCTTTCTTT. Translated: CASSLVDRGGTEAFF.

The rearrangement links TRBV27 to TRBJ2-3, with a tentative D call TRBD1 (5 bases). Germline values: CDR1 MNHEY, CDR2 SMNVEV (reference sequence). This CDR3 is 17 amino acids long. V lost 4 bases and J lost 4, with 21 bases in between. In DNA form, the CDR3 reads TGTGCCAGCAGTTGGAATCCAGGGTACTCAATCGCAGATACGCAGTATTTT. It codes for CASSWNPGYSIADTQYF.

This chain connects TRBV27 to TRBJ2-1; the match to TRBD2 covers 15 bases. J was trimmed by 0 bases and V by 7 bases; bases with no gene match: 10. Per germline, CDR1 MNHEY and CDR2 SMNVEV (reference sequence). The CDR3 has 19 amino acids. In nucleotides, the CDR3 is TGTGCCAGCACCCGAGGACTAGCGGGAGGGGTAAGCTCCTACAATGAGCAGTTCTTC. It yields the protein CASTRGLAGGVSSYNEQFF.

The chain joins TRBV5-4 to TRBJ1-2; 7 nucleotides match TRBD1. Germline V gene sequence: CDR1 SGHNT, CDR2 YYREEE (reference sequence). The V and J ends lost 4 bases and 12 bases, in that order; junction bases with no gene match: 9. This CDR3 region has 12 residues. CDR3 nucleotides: TGTGCCAGCAGCAGGGACAGCCCAGATAACACCTTC. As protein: CASSRDSPDNTF.

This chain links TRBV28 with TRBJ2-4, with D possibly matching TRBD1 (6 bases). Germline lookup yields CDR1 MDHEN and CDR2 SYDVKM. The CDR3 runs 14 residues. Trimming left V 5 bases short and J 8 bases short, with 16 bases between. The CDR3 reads CASSQPGVRDIQYF. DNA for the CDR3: TGTGCCAGCAGTCAACCAGGGGTTCGGGACATTCAGTACTTC.

In DNA, the CDR3 is TGTGCCAGCAGTCCGCTAGCGGGAGTCGATGAGCAGTTCTTC. It codes for CASSPLAGVDEQFF. The rearrangement uses TRBV2 and TRBJ2-1; 10 positions match TRBD2. The J segment lost 8 bases and the V segment lost 5 bases, leaving 6 bases of the junction unmatched. This CDR3 is 14 amino acids long. Germline assignment: CDR1 SNHLY and CDR2 FYNNEI.